A selection of T cell receptor beta chains follows, all from one sample in a study of cytomegalovirus exposure and HLA in healthy donors. TCRdb keeps only in-frame clones here, not all; method: immunoSEQ multiplex PCR. Seen here are about 160,000 clones, about 86% observed once, and the top ten hold around 2.1%. Sequencing was carried out using PBMCs. Every receptor here comes from a woman aged 18-35 years in good health and CMV-seronegative. The CDR3 runs from the conserved cysteine through the conserved F or W. D genes are given only for firm matches. Size values are once, few and many counts, or a class for expanded clones, and some rows have none.

D gene	V gene	clone size	J gene	CDR3 protein	CDR3 DNA
NA	TRBV6-4	few	TRBJ2-2	CASSVATTGELFF	TGTGCCAGCAGTGTAGCAACCACCGGGGAGCTGTTTTTT
TRBD1	TRBV5-1	NA	TRBJ1-2	CASSSTGTGGIGYTF	TGCGCCAGCAGCTCTACCGGGACAGGGGGCATTGGCTACACCTTC
TRBD2	TRBV30	NA	TRBJ2-5	CAWSGLAGGRGQETQYF	TGTGCCTGGAGCGGACTAGCGGGGGGGAGGGGACAAGAGACCCAGTACTTC
NA	TRBV30	NA	TRBJ1-1	CAWIRRDRRNTEAFF	TGTGCCTGGATTCGGCGCGACAGGAGGAACACTGAAGCTTTCTTT
NA	TRBV29-1	NA	TRBJ2-1	CSVEHSFSYNEQFF	TGCAGCGTTGAGCACAGTTTCTCCTACAATGAGCAGTTCTTC
TRBD2	TRBV29-1	NA	TRBJ2-1	CSVGRLAGVNEQFF	TGCAGCGTTGGGAGACTAGCGGGAGTTAATGAGCAGTTCTTC
TRBD1	TRBV11-3	NA	TRBJ1-2	CASSKGTGGEGYTF	TGTGCCAGCAGTAAAGGGACAGGGGGAGAAGGCTACACCTTC
TRBD2	TRBV30	NA	TRBJ2-5	CAWSGLAGGSETQYF	TGTGCCTGGAGTGGACTAGCGGGGGGCTCGGAGACCCAGTACTTC
NA	TRBV6-5	NA	TRBJ1-1	CASSYALKTGTQEAFF	TGTGCCAGCAGTTATGCCCTAAAAACCGGGACACAAGAAGCTTTCTTT
TRBD2	TRBV13	few	TRBJ2-7	CASSLGTSEQYF	TGTGCCAGCAGCTTGGGGACTAGCGAGCAGTACTTC
NA	TRBV4-3	once	TRBJ2-3	CASSQDRLTTTQYF	TGCGCCAGCAGCCAAGATCGTTTGACTACCACGCAGTATTTT
NA	TRBV19	NA	TRBJ1-2	CATRQVSSNYGYTF	TGTGCGACTCGACAGGTTTCCTCTAACTATGGCTACACCTTC
NA	TRBV5-1	NA	TRBJ2-3	CASSLVGSFTDTQYF	TGCGCCAGCAGCTTGGTTGGTAGCTTCACAGATACGCAGTATTTT
NA	TRBV4-1	NA	TRBJ1-5	CASSQDGGAGNQPQHF	TGCGCCAGCAGCCAAGATGGGGGGGCCGGCAATCAGCCCCAGCATTTT
TRBD1	TRBV7-2	NA	TRBJ1-1	CASSLGQGWTEAFF	TGTGCCAGCAGCTTAGGACAGGGCTGGACTGAAGCTTTCTTT
NA	TRBV5-1	NA	TRBJ2-6	CASRLGQGRSGANVLTF	TGCGCCAGCAGGTTGGGGCAGGGGCGCTCTGGGGCCAACGTCCTGACTTTC
NA	TRBV5-6	NA	TRBJ2-5	CASSLARETQYF	TGTGCCAGCAGCTTGGCCCGGGAGACCCAGTACTTC
NA	TRBV4-1	once	TRBJ1-1	CASSQVTPPMNTEAFF	TGCGCCAGCAGCCAAGTAACCCCGCCTATGAACACTGAAGCTTTCTTT
NA	TRBV4-3	NA	TRBJ2-2	CASSQEYREGTGELFF	TGCGCCAGCAGCCAAGAATACAGGGAGGGTACCGGGGAGCTGTTTTTT
NA	TRBV6-1	few	TRBJ1-5	CASSEPGLTHF	TGTGCCAGCAGTGAACCGGGACTCACCCATTTT
NA	TRBV6-1	NA	TRBJ1-2	CASSGVRQDYGYTF	TGTGCCAGCAGCGGGGTGAGACAGGACTATGGCTACACCTTC
NA	TRBV7-3	NA	TRBJ2-3	CASSLEAAVPSTDTQYF	TGTGCCAGCAGCTTAGAGGCGGCAGTCCCTAGCACAGATACGCAGTATTTT
NA	TRBV9	NA	TRBJ2-3	CASSVGGRDTQYF	TGTGCCAGCAGCGTAGGGGGGAGGGATACGCAGTATTTT
NA	TRBV27	NA	TRBJ1-2	CASSLGAANYGYTF	TGTGCCAGCAGTTTAGGAGCAGCCAACTATGGCTACACCTTC
NA	TRBV5-5	NA	TRBJ1-1	CASSLALFVNTEAFF	TGTGCCAGCAGCTTGGCTCTGTTCGTGAACACTGAAGCTTTCTTT
NA	TRBV29-1	NA	TRBJ2-3	CSVESTGISSTDTQYF	TGCAGCGTTGAGAGTACGGGAATCTCCTCAACAGATACGCAGTATTTT
NA	TRBV2	NA	TRBJ1-5	CASSFDSYSNQPQHF	TGTGCCAGCAGTTTCGACAGCTATAGCAATCAGCCCCAGCATTTT
TRBD1	TRBV6-5	NA	TRBJ2-5	CASSFRTGQETQYF	TGTGCCAGCAGTTTCAGGACAGGCCAAGAGACCCAGTACTTC
NA	TRBV7-2	NA	TRBJ1-4	CASSSGGDVHEKLFF	TGTGCCAGCAGCTCCGGCGGGGACGTCCATGAAAAACTGTTTTTT
TRBD1	TRBV5-1	NA	TRBJ1-1	CASSSRDRVGRMNTEAFF	TGCGCCAGCAGCTCAAGGGACAGGGTCGGACGGATGAACACTGAAGCTTTCTTT
TRBD1	TRBV28	NA	TRBJ2-7	CASSLDRGYTYEQYF	TGTGCCAGCAGCCTGGACAGGGGGTATACCTACGAGCAGTACTTC
NA	TRBV7-6	NA	TRBJ1-1	CASSPSQGENTEAFF	TGTGCCAGCAGCCCCTCACAGGGAGAAAACACTGAAGCTTTCTTT
NA	TRBV6-4	few	TRBJ1-1	CASSGGENTEAFF	TGTGCCAGCAGTGGGGGAGAGAACACTGAAGCTTTCTTT
TRBD1	TRBV7-9	NA	TRBJ1-1	CASSLQTGQGISHTEAFF	TGTGCCAGCAGCTTACAGACGGGACAGGGGATCTCCCACACTGAAGCTTTCTTT
TRBD2	TRBV5-1	NA	TRBJ2-3	CASSLELGGASGTDTQYF	TGCGCCAGCAGCTTGGAACTTGGTGGGGCTAGCGGCACAGATACGCAGTATTTC
NA	TRBV5-6	NA	TRBJ1-1	CASSSAVLARGKRDTEAFF	TGTGCCAGCAGCTCGGCTGTGTTGGCGAGAGGGAAACGGGACACTGAAGCTTTCTTT
NA	TRBV5-1	NA	TRBJ2-3	CASSPPLGQADTQYF	TGCGCCAGCAGCCCACCCCTAGGACAAGCAGATACGCAGTATTTT
NA	TRBV4-3	NA	TRBJ2-7	CASSQESTYEQYF	TGCGCCAGCAGCCAAGAATCAACTTACGAGCAGTACTTC
TRBD1	TRBV6-1	NA	TRBJ2-7	CASSEGQPAYEQYF	TGTGCCAGCAGTGAGGGACAGCCTGCCTACGAGCAGTACTTC
NA	TRBV19	NA	TRBJ1-2	CATTQTGNYGYTF	TGTGCCACTACCCAAACAGGGAACTATGGCTACACCTTC
NA	TRBV2	NA	TRBJ1-1	CASRVQLSNTEAFF	TGTGCCAGCAGGGTACAACTATCGAACACTGAAGCTTTCTTT
NA	TRBV6-5	NA	TRBJ1-5	CASSTSMYQPQHF	TGTGCCAGCAGTACCTCTATGTATCAGCCCCAGCATTTT
NA	TRBV25-1	NA	TRBJ1-2	CASSEYGGEGYTF	TGTGCCAGCAGTGAATATGGAGGGGAAGGCTACACCTTC
NA	TRBV5-1	NA	TRBJ1-4	CASSQGRGEGSREKLFF	TGCGCCAGCAGCCAGGGGCGAGGCGAAGGGAGTCGTGAAAAACTGTTTTTT
TRBD2	TRBV9	NA	TRBJ2-1	CASSVRREGFNEQFF	TGTGCCAGCAGCGTGCGGCGGGAGGGGTTCAATGAGCAGTTCTTC
TRBD1	TRBV6-1	NA	TRBJ1-5	CASPSTGNDQPQHF	TGTGCCAGTCCCTCGACAGGGAATGATCAGCCCCAGCATTTT
NA	TRBV4-3	NA	TRBJ1-4	CASSLQDSSYEKLFF	TGCGCCAGCAGCCTTCAGGACAGCAGTTATGAAAAACTGTTTTTT
TRBD1	TRBV20-1	few	TRBJ1-4	CSAPGQGKLFF	TGCAGTGCCCCGGGACAGGGAAAACTGTTTTTT
NA	TRBV10-3	NA	TRBJ1-2	CAISGVDDYTF	TGTGCCATCAGTGGAGTCGATGACTACACCTTC
NA	TRBV7-3	NA	TRBJ1-4	CASSSGQNEKLFF	TGTGCCAGCAGCTCCGGACAGAATGAAAAACTGTTTTTT
TRBD1	TRBV27	NA	TRBJ1-5	CASSFRDRGNQPQHF	TGTGCCAGCAGTTTCAGAGACAGGGGCAATCAGCCCCAGCATTTT